This TCR beta chain was identified in a study of T cell responses to AZD1222 COVID-19 vaccine. Some clones are missing from TCRdb's copy, which holds only in-frame ones; the method was immunoSEQ multiplex PCR. The sample includes some 140,000 clones, 90% to 95% seen only once; the top ten take approximately 2%. Germline lookup yields CDR1 MDHEN and CDR2 SYDVKM. The ends were cut back, 5 bases at V and 7 bases at J, with 9 bases in the middle. The CDR3 extends over 13 amino acids. This chain connects TRBV28 to TRBJ1-6; no clear D gene. The sequenced sample was peripheral blood, obtained on day 0 of AZD1222 vaccination. The receptor comes from an adult in good health. The CDR3 nucleotides are TGTGCCAGCAGTCCCGACGGGAATTCACCCCTCCACTTT. This sequence encodes CASSPDGNSPLHF.